This passage covers 5 T cell receptor beta chains from one sample sequenced in a study of blood T cell repertoires in COVID-19. Here immunoSEQ multiplex PCR was the method, and the copy in TCRdb shows in-frame clones only, minus some. The sample lists under 250,000 clones, roughly 80% occurring once. Sequenced sample: peripheral blood. Receptors originate from a woman in her seventies with acute or convalescent COVID-19.

The genes are TRBV18 and TRBJ2-5, with D maybe TRBD1 (6 bases). The CDR3 is made up of 17 amino acids. Trimming shortened V by 3 bases and J by 0 bases, and 17 bases separated the two germline ends. The V gene's germline CDR1 is KGHSH and CDR2 LQKENI. The CDR3 loop reads CASSPSGQNLYQETQYF. In DNA, the CDR3 is TGTGCCAGCTCACCGTCAGGACAGAACTTATACCAAGAGACCCAGTACTTC.

The chain joins TRBV5-1 to TRBJ1-4; 11 positions agree with TRBD1. Germline values: CDR1 SGHRS, CDR2 YFSETQ. CDR3 size: 15 residues. The J segment lost 7 bases and the V segment lost 4 bases, leaving 6 bases of the junction unmatched. DNA for the CDR3: TGCGCCAGCAGCGGTACCGGGACAGGGGGTGAAAAACTGTTTTTT. It codes for CASSGTGTGGEKLFF. The full variable domain, with the rest looked up from reference TRBV5-1 and TRBJ1-4, is KAGVTQTPRYLIKTRGQQVTLSCSPISGHRSVSWYQQTPGQGLQFLFEYFSETQRNKGNFPGRFSGRQFSNSRSEMNVSTLELGDSALYLCASSGTGTGGEKLFFGSGTQLSVL.

This chain connects TRBV5-1 to TRBJ2-5; 7 bases align to TRBD2. V lost 4 bases and J lost 1; bases outside the gene matches: 7. The CDR3 is made up of 15 amino acids. CDR1 and CDR2 from the germline V gene are SGHRS and YFSETQ. In DNA form, the CDR3 reads TGCGCCAGCAGCCCTGCGGCGGGGGTCCAAGAGACCCAGTACTTC. It translates to CASSPAAGVQETQYF.

V and J are TRBV7-2 and TRBJ2-1; TRBD1 matches at 7 bases. V shed 6 bases, J shed 8 bases, and the junction held 7 bases outside the gene matches. Germline values: CDR1 SGHTA, CDR2 FQGNSA. The CDR3 consists of 13 residues. Here the CDR3 reads CASSREQGHEQFF. CDR3 nucleotide sequence: TGTGCCAGCAGTCGAGAACAGGGGCATGAGCAGTTCTTC. Together with reference TRBV7-2 and TRBJ2-1, the CDR3 gives the full variable domain: GAGVSQSPSNKVTEKGKDVELRCDPISGHTALYWYRQSLGQGLEFLIYFQGNSAPDKSGLPSDRFSAERTGGSVSTLTIQRTQQEDSAVYLCASSREQGHEQFFGPGTRLTVL.

The chain's CDR3 is CASSSGGFVGEQFF. The CDR3, as DNA: TGCGCCAGCAGCAGCGGGGGCTTTGTAGGGGAGCAGTTCTTC. The J gene is TRBJ2-1, the V gene TRBV5-1, with 8 bases that match TRBD2. Germline assignment: CDR1 SGHRS and CDR2 YFSETQ. V trimming: 4 bases; J trimming: 10 bases; junction bases outside the gene matches: 10. The CDR3 loop spans 14 amino acids.